This entry lists 4 T cell receptor beta chains sequenced from one sample in a study of cytomegalovirus exposure and HLA in healthy donors. Use of 60 Vbeta and 13 Jbeta primers characterized the PCR. Assay used: immunoSEQ multiplex PCR; TCRdb lists only in-frame clones, some missing. This table holds 100,000 to 150,000 clones, around 72% found once. Sequenced material: PBMCs. The receptor set was obtained from a woman aged 18-29 years in good health and CMV-seronegative.

The rearrangement joins TRBV30 to TRBJ1-2; D is ambiguous. CDR3 size: 13 residues. The germline CDR1 and CDR2 sequences are GTSNPN and SVGIG (reference sequence). Deletions cut 7 bases from V and 2 bases from J, with 14 bases between. CDR3: CAYRTEFNYGYTF. CDR3 bases: TGTGCCTACCGAACAGAGTTCAACTATGGCTACACCTTC.

In regard to this clone: Relative to the germline gene, one junction end is altered; a read error may explain this. The chain carries TRBV7-9 and TRBJ1-1; no clear D gene. The CDR3 has 13 amino acids. Germline V gene lookup returns CDR1 SEHNR and CDR2 FQNEAQ (reference sequence). Written as DNA, the CDR3 is TGTTCCAGCAGCTTAGAACGGGTCACTGAAGCTTTCTTT. This translates into CSSSLERVTEAFF.

This clone was counted a few times. The chain joins TRBV7-9 to TRBJ1-1; D is undetermined. The CDR3 loop spans 14 amino acids. The V gene's germline CDR1 is SEHNR and CDR2 FQNEAQ (reference sequence). V lost 0 bases, J lost 2 bases, and 7 bases lay in between. CDR3 loop: CASSLAVTNTEAFF. The CDR3 DNA follows: TGTGCCAGCAGCTTAGCGGTGACTAACACTGAAGCTTTCTTT.

J is TRBJ2-3 and V is TRBV6-6; TRBD2 agrees at 13 bases. Germline CDR1 reads MNHNY; CDR2 reads SVGAGI (reference sequence). V was clipped by 7 bases and J by 5 bases; unmatched bases: 6. The CDR3 is 15 amino acids. CDR3 bases: TGTGCCAGCACCTTACTAGCGGGAGGGGGAGATACGCAGTATTTT. This codes for CASTLLAGGGDTQYF.